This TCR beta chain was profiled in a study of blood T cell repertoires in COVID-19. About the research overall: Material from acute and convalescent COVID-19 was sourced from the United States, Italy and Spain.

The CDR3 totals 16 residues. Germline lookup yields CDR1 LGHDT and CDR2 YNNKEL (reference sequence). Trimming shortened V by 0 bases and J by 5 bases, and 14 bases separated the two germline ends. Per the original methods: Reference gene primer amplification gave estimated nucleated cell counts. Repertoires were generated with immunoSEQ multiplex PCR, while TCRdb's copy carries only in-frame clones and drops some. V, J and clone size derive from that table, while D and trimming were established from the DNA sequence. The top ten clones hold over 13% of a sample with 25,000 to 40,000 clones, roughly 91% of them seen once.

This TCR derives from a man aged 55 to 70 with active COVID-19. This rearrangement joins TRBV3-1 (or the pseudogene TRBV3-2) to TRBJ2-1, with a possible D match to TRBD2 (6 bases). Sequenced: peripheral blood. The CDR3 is CASSQDPGAANNEQFF. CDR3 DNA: TGTGCCAGCAGCCAAGATCCGGGAGCCGCGAACAATGAGCAGTTCTTC.